The 15 T cell receptor beta chains below all came from one sample that was sequenced in a study of blood T cell repertoires in COVID-19. Profiled with immunoSEQ multiplex PCR; TCRdb holds only in-frame clones, not every one. The sample carries about 230,000 clones, around 88% recorded once. Sequencing was carried out using PBMCs or T cells enriched from blood (not recorded which). These receptors all come from a woman aged 40 to 50 with acute COVID-19.

The chain couples TRBV5-4 to TRBJ1-2, with 9 positions matching TRBD1. Trimming took 4 bases from V and 0 from J; bases not matched to a gene: 10. The CDR3 extends over 17 amino acids. Germline loops: CDR1 SGHNT, CDR2 YYREEE (reference sequence). The CDR3 reads CASSGGTGTSPNYGYTF. The CDR3 region has the DNA TGTGCCAGCAGCGGCGGGACAGGGACCTCTCCTAACTATGGCTACACCTTC.

The table lists this clone with a count of one. The rearrangement uses TRBV5-1 and TRBJ2-3, with 11 bases matching TRBD1. The germline gives CDR1 SGHRS, CDR2 YFSETQ. The CDR3 is 14 amino acids. V trimming: 3 bases; J trimming: 3 bases; junction bases outside the gene matches: 0. The CDR3: CASSWDRGTDTQYF. CDR3 DNA sequence: TGCGCCAGCAGCTGGGACAGGGGGACAGATACGCAGTATTTT. Looking up the rest from reference TRBV5-1 and TRBJ2-3 gives the full variable domain: KAGVTQTPRYLIKTRGQQVTLSCSPISGHRSVSWYQQTPGQGLQFLFEYFSETQRNKGNFPGRFSGRQFSNSRSEMNVSTLELGDSALYLCASSWDRGTDTQYFGPGTRLTVL.

The chain uses TRBV7-6 and TRBJ2-3, with 11 bases fitting TRBD2. The V and J ends lost 7 bases and 1 base, in that order; junction bases with no gene match: 7. Germline V CDR1 and CDR2: SGHVS, FNYEAQ. This CDR3 is 16 amino acids long. The CDR3 is CASTALTSGGTDTQYF. CDR3 DNA sequence: TGTGCCAGCACCGCCCTGACTAGCGGGGGCACAGATACGCAGTATTTT.

A few counts support this clone. The chain couples TRBV11-2 to TRBJ2-1; 10 bases match TRBD2. V gave up 6 bases and J gave up 9 bases; unmatched junction bases: 14. Germline values: CDR1 SGHAT, CDR2 FQNNGV. This CDR3 is 16 amino acids long. CDR3 nucleotide sequence: TGTGCCAGCAGGTCACGAGGGACTAGCGCGGGTGGTGAGCAGTTCTTC. It encodes CASRSRGTSAGGEQFF.

For the CDR3, the DNA is TGTGCCAGCAGCCAAGGTCTAGGAACTGGAAACACCATATATTTT. Translated, it gives CASSQGLGTGNTIYF. The chain couples TRBV3-1 (or the pseudogene TRBV3-2) to TRBJ1-3, with D unresolved. Germline CDR1 is LGHDT and CDR2 is YNNKEL (reference sequence). V lost 1 base and J 2 bases, leaving 9 bases between the germline ends. This CDR3 is built from 15 residues.

The chain links TRBV24-1 to TRBJ2-5; a possible D gene is TRBD1 (6 bases). Germline V gene data show CDR1 as KGHDR and CDR2 as SFDVKD. There are 14 residues in the CDR3. V lost 0 bases and J 5 bases, leaving 9 bases between the germline ends. The chain's CDR3 is CATSDLGGRETQYF. The DNA for the CDR3 is TGTGCCACCAGTGATTTGGGGGGCCGGGAGACCCAGTACTTC.

The chain couples TRBV2 to TRBJ1-4; 7 bases agree with TRBD1. This CDR3 is built from 15 residues. The junction had 5 bases not matched to a gene; V was cut back by 1 base and J by 6 bases. Germline loops: CDR1 SNHLY, CDR2 FYNNEI. CDR3 loop: CASSEVGQRDEKLFF. CDR3 nucleotide sequence: TGTGCCAGCAGTGAAGTGGGACAGAGAGATGAAAAACTGTTTTTT.

This sequence joins TRBV19 and TRBJ2-1; 12 bases line up with TRBD2. CDR1 is LNHDA, CDR2 SQIVND, per germline (reference sequence). The CDR3 extends over 17 amino acids. The trim removed 5 bases at V and 7 bases at J, leaving 12 bases unmatched. The CDR3 protein is CASSLPLTSGSRNEQFF. The CDR3 bases are TGTGCCAGTAGTCTTCCTTTGACTAGCGGGAGCCGGAATGAGCAGTTCTTC. Supplemented by reference TRBV19 and TRBJ2-1, the full variable domain reads DGGITQSPKYLFRKEGQNVTLSCEQNLNHDAMYWYRQDPGQGLRLIYYSQIVNDFQKGDIAEGYSVSREKKESFPLTVTSAQKNPTAFYLCASSLPLTSGSRNEQFFGPGTRLTVL.

This chain connects TRBV21-1 to TRBJ2-3; the table's D call, TRBD2, has no DNA check behind it. TRBV21-1 represents a pseudogene. The CDR3 is made up of 19 amino acids. The CDR3 region has the DNA TGTGCCAACAGCAAACATGGTTTTAGTGCGTGCCCCGGGACAGATACGCAGTATTTT. The encoded protein is CANSKHGFSACPGTDTQYF.

The V gene is TRBV19, the J gene TRBJ2-2; 10 bases are a match to TRBD2. CDR3 length equals 20 residues. Per the germline V gene, CDR1 is LNHDA and CDR2 is SQIVND (reference sequence). Germline trimming cut 3 bases from V and 1 base from J; bases unmatched to any gene: 14. In DNA form, the CDR3 reads TGTGCCAGTAGTATTGGTCGAGGGCTAGCGGGAGCCAGGAACACCGGGGAGCTGTTTTTT. Amino acids: CASSIGRGLAGARNTGELFF.

The gene calls are TRBV9 and TRBJ1-5, with D possibly TRBD1 on 5 matching bases. V lost 0 bases, J lost 5 bases, and 6 bases lay in between. The CDR3 spans 13 residues. Germline CDR1 SGDLS, CDR2 YYNGEE. The CDR3 here is CASSVEGHQPQHF. The DNA of the CDR3 is TGTGCCAGCAGCGTAGAGGGGCATCAGCCCCAGCATTTT.

The V and J genes are TRBV29-1 and TRBJ2-5; the match to TRBD1 covers 10 bases. CDR1 and CDR2 (germline): SQVTM, ANQGSEA. There are 16 residues in the CDR3. With V trimmed by 6 bases and J by 5 bases, 15 bases remained unmatched. CDR3 residues: CSVHSDDRGRWETQYF. The CDR3 nucleotides read TGCAGCGTCCACTCCGATGACAGGGGGCGTTGGGAGACCCAGTACTTC.

The V gene is TRBV10-3, the J gene TRBJ2-1; perhaps TRBD1 as D (6 bases). Germline CDR1 and CDR2: ENHRY and SYGVKD. The CDR3 consists of 12 residues. Trimming took 10 bases from V and 7 from J, leaving 14 bases between them. CDR3 bases: TGTGCCACACAGGGTGAGGGAAATGAGCAGTTCTTC. It codes for CATQGEGNEQFF.

CDR3 nucleotides: TGCGCCAGCAGCAAAGGGGGCTCTGGAAACACCATATATTTT. Translating it yields CASSKGGSGNTIYF. This chain connects TRBV5-1 to TRBJ1-3, with D possibly TRBD1 on 6 matching bases. V lost 4 bases and J lost 0, with 8 bases in between. Germline loops: CDR1 SGHRS, CDR2 YFSETQ. The CDR3 totals 14 residues. The complete variable domain, with remaining parts taken from reference TRBV5-1 and TRBJ1-3, reads KAGVTQTPRYLIKTRGQQVTLSCSPISGHRSVSWYQQTPGQGLQFLFEYFSETQRNKGNFPGRFSGRQFSNSRSEMNVSTLELGDSALYLCASSKGGSGNTIYFGEGSWLTVV.

The rearrangement uses TRBV6-5 and TRBJ1-1, with 11 bases fitting TRBD1. J was trimmed by 8 bases and V by 0 bases; bases with no gene match: 8. The CDR3 consists of 16 residues. Germline CDR1 and CDR2: MNHEY and SVGAGI. CDR3 residues: CASSYSRTGGAGEAFF. CDR3 DNA: TGTGCCAGCAGTTACTCTAGGACAGGGGGCGCGGGAGAAGCTTTCTTT.